This T cell receptor (beta chain) was sequenced in a study of blood T cell repertoires in COVID-19. Study details: From the United States, Italy and Spain came samples of acute and convalescent COVID-19.

This clone was observed a few times. Using immunoSEQ multiplex PCR, the repertoire was profiled, and TCRdb retains in-frame clones only, with some absent. The sample lists about 130,000 clones, less than 90% occurring once. Sample: peripheral blood. This clonotype was obtained from a man aged 55 to 70 with acute or convalescent COVID-19.

CDR3 nucleotides: TGTGCCAGCAGTTTTCCAACTAGCGGGGGAACGTACAATGAGCAGTTCTTC. It is translated as CASSFPTSGGTYNEQFF. The chain is built from TRBV27 and TRBJ2-1; 11 bases are a match to TRBD2. V shed 3 bases and J 4 bases; nucleotides not matched to a gene: 8. The CDR3 has 17 residues. Germline lookup yields CDR1 MNHEY and CDR2 SMNVEV (reference sequence).